This T cell receptor (beta chain) was recovered during a study of blood T cell repertoires in COVID-19. The table came from immunoSEQ multiplex PCR; TCRdb's copy has only in-frame clones and leaves some out. The sample shows approximately 380,000 clones, approximately 90% of them seen only once. The CDR3 sequence is 14 residues long. Participants, about 18 to 90 years old, spanned around 25 US areas. The sample holds a few counts of this clone. This chain joins TRBV21-1 and TRBJ1-6. TRBV21-1 is assigned pseudogene status. The sequence came from a woman aged 18 to 35 who had recovered from COVID-19. The sequenced material came from PBMCs or T cells enriched from blood (not recorded which). CDR3 sequence: CASSKDSPGSPLHF. CDR3 DNA: TGTGCCAGCAGCAAAGACTCCCCCGGGTCACCCCTCCACTTT.